Below, 6 T cell receptor beta chains from the same sample are listed, as sequenced in a study of CD4+ T cells in melanoma. The protocol was immunoSEQ multiplex PCR, while the TCRdb copy is restricted to in-frame clones and leaves out a portion. The table has approximately 14,000 clones, 80% to 85% seen once. The sample comprised cells from a culture (not recorded whether cultured in vitro). These TCRs come from a human donor with melanoma.

This chain uses TRBV6-1 with TRBJ2-1; D remains ambiguous. The length of the CDR3 is 13 residues. Trimming cost V 3 bases and J 5 bases, with 8 bases left between them. From germline, CDR1 is MNHNS and CDR2 SASEGT. The CDR3 loop is CASSDVWDNEQFF. The CDR3 DNA reads as TGTGCCAGCAGTGATGTTTGGGACAATGAGCAGTTCTTC.

This chain uses TRBV30 with TRBJ2-7; D is undetermined. In germline, CDR1 is GTSNPN, CDR2 SVGIG (reference sequence). Trimming removed 1 base from V and 0 bases from J, with 13 bases in between. The CDR3 has 15 amino acids. The CDR3 bases are TGTGCCTGGAGTGGCGGACGGCGTAGCTCCTACGAGCAGTACTTC. It translates to CAWSGGRRSSYEQYF. Complete variable domain (other parts from reference TRBV30 and TRBJ2-7): SQTIHQWPATLVQPVGSPLSLECTVEGTSNPNLYWYRQAAGRGLQLLFYSVGIGQISSEVPQNLSASRPQDRQFILSSKKLLLSDSGFYLCAWSGGRRSSYEQYFGPGTRLTVT.

The CDR3 bases are TGTGCCAGCAGAACACAGGGGGCTAGGACAGATACGCAGTATTTT. Translated: CASRTQGARTDTQYF. The chain recombines TRBV6-5 with TRBJ2-3; TRBD1 matches 9 bases. The CDR3 is 15 amino acids. V dropped 6 bases and J dropped 3; count of bases not matched to a gene: 7. Germline CDR1 is MNHEY and CDR2 is SVGAGI.

The chain links TRBV15 to TRBJ1-4; TRBD1 matches at 9 bases. Unmatched junction bases numbered 10, after V lost 0 bases and J lost 8 bases. CDR3 length: 17 residues. Germline V gene lookup returns CDR1 LNHNV and CDR2 YYDKDF (reference sequence). CDR3 DNA: TGTGCCACCAGCAGAGATATACCGGGACAGGGAAAAGAAAAACTGTTTTTT. Protein product: CATSRDIPGQGKEKLFF.

The J gene is TRBJ2-5, the V gene TRBV2, with TRBD1 as a possible D gene (6 bases). The CDR3 consists of 14 residues. V was shortened by 0 bases and J by 5 bases, with 10 bases between the two germline ends. Per the germline V gene, CDR1 is SNHLY and CDR2 is FYNNEI. The CDR3 coding sequence is TGTGCCAGCAGTGAAGCCAGGGGCGGGGAGACCCAGTACTTC. This codes for CASSEARGGETQYF.

The chain recombines TRBV19 with TRBJ2-1; 11 bases align to TRBD1. Germline V lookup: CDR1 LNHDA, CDR2 SQIVND (reference sequence). J gave up 5 bases and V 7 bases, and 7 bases lay outside the gene matches. The CDR3 length is 15 residues. CDR3 region: CASTQDRGLDNEQFF. Written as DNA, the CDR3 is TGTGCCAGTACCCAGGACAGGGGGCTGGACAATGAGCAGTTCTTC.